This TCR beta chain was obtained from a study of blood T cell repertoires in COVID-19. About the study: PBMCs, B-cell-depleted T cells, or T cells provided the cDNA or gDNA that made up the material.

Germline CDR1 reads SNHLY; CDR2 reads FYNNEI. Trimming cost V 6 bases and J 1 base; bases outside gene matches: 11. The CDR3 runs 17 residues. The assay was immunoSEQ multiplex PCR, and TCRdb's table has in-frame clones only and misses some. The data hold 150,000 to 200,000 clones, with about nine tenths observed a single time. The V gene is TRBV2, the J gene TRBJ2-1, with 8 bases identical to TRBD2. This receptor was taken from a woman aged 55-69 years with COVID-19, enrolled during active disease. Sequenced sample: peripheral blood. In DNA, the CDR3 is TGTGCCAGCAGCTTCATACTAGCGGACATTTCCTACAATGAGCAGTTCTTC. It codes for CASSFILADISYNEQFF.